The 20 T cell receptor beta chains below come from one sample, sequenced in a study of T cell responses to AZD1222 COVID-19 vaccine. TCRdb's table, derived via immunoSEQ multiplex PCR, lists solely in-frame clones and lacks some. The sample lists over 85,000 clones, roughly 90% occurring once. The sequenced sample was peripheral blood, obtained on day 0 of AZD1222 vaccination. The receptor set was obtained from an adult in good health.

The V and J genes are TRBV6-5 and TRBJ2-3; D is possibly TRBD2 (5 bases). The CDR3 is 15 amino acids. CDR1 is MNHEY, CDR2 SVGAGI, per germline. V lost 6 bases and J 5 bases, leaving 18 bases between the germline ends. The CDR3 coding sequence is TGTGCCAGCAGGAACCGGGCAGGTGGAGGAGATACGCAGTATTTT. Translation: CASRNRAGGGDTQYF.

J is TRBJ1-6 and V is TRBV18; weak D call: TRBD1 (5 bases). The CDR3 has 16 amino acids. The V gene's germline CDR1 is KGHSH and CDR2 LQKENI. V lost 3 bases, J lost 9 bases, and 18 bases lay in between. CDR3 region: CASSPDAGLIGSPLHF. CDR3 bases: TGTGCCAGCTCACCCGATGCGGGGCTGATCGGTTCACCCCTCCACTTT.

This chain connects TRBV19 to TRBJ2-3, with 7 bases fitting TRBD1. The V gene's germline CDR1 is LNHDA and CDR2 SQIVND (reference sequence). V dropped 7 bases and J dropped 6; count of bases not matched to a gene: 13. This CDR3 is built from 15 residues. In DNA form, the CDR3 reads TGTGCCAGTACCGAACTCCACAGGGGCTCGGATACGCAGTATTTT. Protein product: CASTELHRGSDTQYF.

CDR3 region: CASSFTMTGGLDSPLHF. The CDR3 coding sequence is TGTGCCAGCAGCTTCACAATGACAGGGGGCTTGGATTCACCCCTCCACTTT. This chain joins TRBV7-2 and TRBJ1-6; 10 bases align to TRBD1. The CDR3 has 17 residues. Germline-derived CDR1 and CDR2 are SGHTA and FQGNSA. After removal of 3 bases from V and 8 bases from J, the junction contained 10 bases not matched to a gene.

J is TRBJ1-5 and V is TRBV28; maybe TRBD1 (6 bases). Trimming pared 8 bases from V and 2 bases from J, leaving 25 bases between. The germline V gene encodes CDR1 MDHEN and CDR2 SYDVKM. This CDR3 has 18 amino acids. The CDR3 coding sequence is TGTGCCAGCTCCACTCCTTCGGGGGGGCAGGGCGGCAATCAGCCCCAGCATTTT. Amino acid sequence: CASSTPSGGQGGNQPQHF.

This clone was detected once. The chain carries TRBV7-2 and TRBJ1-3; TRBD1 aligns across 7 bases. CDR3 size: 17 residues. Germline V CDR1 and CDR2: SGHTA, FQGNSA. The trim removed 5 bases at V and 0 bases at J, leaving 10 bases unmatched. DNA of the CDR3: TGTGCCAGCAGCGAAAGACAGGGATTCAGCTCTGGAAACACCATATATTTT. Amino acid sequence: CASSERQGFSSGNTIYF.

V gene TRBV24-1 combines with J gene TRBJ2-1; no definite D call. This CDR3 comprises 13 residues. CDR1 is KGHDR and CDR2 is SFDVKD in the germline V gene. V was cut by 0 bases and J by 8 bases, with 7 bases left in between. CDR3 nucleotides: TGTGCCACCAGTGATTTGATAACCGATGAGCAGTTCTTC. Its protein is CATSDLITDEQFF.

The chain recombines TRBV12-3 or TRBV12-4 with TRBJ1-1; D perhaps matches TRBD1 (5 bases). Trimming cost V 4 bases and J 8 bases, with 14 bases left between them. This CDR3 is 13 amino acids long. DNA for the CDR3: TGTGCCAGCAGTTCGCATGGGGGTTCCGAAGCTTTCTTT. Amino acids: CASSSHGGSEAFF.

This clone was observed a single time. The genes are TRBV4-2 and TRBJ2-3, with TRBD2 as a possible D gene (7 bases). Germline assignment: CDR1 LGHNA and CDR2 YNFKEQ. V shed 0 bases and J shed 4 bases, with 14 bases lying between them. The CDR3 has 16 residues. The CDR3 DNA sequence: TGTGCCAGCAGCCAAGAAGGGCGGGGGCAGGCAGATACGCAGTATTTT. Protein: CASSQEGRGQADTQYF.

CDR3 amino acids: CASSQDPGHNTGELFF. CDR3 sequence (DNA): TGCGCCAGCAGCCAAGATCCGGGACACAACACCGGGGAGCTGTTTTTT. The chain couples TRBV4-3 to TRBJ2-2, with a possible D match to TRBD1 (6 bases). Germline V lookup: CDR1 LGHNA, CDR2 YSLEER. The CDR3 has 16 amino acids. The V end was cut by 0 bases, the J end by 2 bases, with 10 bases between.

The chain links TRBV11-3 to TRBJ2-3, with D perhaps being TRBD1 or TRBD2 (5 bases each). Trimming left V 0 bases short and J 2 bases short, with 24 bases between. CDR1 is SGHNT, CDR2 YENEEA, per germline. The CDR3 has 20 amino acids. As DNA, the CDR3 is TGTGCCAGCAGCTTAGACCGGAGGTTCGTGCGGCAGGGAAACACAGATACGCAGTATTTT. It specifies CASSLDRRFVRQGNTDTQYF.

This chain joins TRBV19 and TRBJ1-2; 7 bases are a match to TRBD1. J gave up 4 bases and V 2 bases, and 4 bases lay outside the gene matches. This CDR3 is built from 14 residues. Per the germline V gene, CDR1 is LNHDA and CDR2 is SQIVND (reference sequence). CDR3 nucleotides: TGTGCCAGTAGTATACTAGGGGGCTTCTATGGCTACACCTTC. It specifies CASSILGGFYGYTF.

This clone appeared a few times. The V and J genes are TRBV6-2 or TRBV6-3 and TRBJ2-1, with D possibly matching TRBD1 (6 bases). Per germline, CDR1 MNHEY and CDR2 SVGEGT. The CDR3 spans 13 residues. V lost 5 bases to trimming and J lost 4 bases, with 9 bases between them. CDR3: CASSPTGYNEQFF. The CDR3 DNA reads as TGTGCCAGCAGTCCCACAGGGTACAATGAGCAGTTCTTC.

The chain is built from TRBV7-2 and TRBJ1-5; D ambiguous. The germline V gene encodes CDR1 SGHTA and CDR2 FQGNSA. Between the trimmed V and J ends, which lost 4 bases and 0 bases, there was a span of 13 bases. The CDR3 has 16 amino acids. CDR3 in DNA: TGTGCCAGCAGCTCAGAAGGAGGGTTTAGCAATCAGCCCCAGCATTTT. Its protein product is CASSSEGGFSNQPQHF.

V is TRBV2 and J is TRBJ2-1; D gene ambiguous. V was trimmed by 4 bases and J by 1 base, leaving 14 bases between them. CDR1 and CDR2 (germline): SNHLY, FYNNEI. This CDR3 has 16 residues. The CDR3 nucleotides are TGTGCCAGCAGTGCGCAAGGGCAGCTTTCCTACAATGAGCAGTTCTTC. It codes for CASSAQGQLSYNEQFF.

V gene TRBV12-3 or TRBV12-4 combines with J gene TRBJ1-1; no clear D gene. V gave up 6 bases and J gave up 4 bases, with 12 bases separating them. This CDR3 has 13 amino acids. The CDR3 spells CASSRTIFTEAFF. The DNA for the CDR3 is TGTGCCAGCAGCCGAACTATATTCACTGAAGCTTTCTTT.

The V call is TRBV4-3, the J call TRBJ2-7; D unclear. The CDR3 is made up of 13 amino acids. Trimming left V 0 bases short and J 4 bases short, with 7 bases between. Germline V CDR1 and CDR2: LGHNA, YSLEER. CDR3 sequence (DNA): TGCGCCAGCAGCCAAGATCTACCATACGAGCAGTACTTC. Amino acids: CASSQDLPYEQYF.

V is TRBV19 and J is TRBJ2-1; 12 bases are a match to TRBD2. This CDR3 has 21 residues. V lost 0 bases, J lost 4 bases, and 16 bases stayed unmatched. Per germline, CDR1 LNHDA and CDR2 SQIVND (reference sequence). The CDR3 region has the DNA TGTGCCAGTAGTATAGAGGTGGCGACTAGCGGGGGACCGGCAAAGTACAATGAGCAGTTCTTC. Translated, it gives CASSIEVATSGGPAKYNEQFF.

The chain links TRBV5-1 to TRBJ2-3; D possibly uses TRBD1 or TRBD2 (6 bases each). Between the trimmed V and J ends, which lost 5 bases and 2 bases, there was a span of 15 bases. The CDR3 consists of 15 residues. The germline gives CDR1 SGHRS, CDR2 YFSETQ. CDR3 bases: TGCGCCAGCAGACCTTTAGGGGGGATCACAGATACGCAGTATTTT. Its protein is CASRPLGGITDTQYF.

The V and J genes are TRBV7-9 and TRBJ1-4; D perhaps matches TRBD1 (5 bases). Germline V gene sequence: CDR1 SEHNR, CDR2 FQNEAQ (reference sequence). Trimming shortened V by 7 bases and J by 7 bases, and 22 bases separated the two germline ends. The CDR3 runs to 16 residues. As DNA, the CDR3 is TGTGCCAGCACCCCAACAATCCAGGGAGGAGGTGAAAAACTGTTTTTT. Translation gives CASTPTIQGGGEKLFF.